The rows below give T cell receptor beta chains drawn from one sample of a study of blood T cell repertoires in COVID-19. Sequencing used immunoSEQ multiplex PCR; TCRdb keeps in-frame clones, though not all of them. Altogether around 210,000 clones are present, roughly 90% being singletons, with the ten largest covering 18%. Sequencing was done on a sample of peripheral blood. Receptors originate from a man aged 45-65 years with COVID-19, enrolled during active disease. Each CDR3 is given with its conserved first and last residue. D genes are given only for firm matches. Size is omitted from some rows. Given values are once, few, many or a class for expanded clones.

D,V,J,size,CDR3,DNA
NA,TRBV12-3/TRBV12-4,TRBJ2-5,once,CASSRAGETQYF,TGTGCCAGCAGCCGCGCGGGAGAGACCCAGTACTTC
TRBD1,TRBV11-2,TRBJ2-2,NA,CASSPRQGVVYTGELFF,TGTGCCAGCAGCCCACGACAGGGGGTTGTCTACACCGGGGAGCTGTTTTTT
TRBD2,TRBV5-8,TRBJ2-3,few,CASSLGLAGGDTQYF,TGTGCCAGCAGCTTAGGACTAGCGGGGGGAGATACGCAGTATTTT
NA,TRBV14,TRBJ2-7,NA,CASSPAINYEQYF,TGTGCCAGCAGCCCCGCTATAAACTACGAGCAGTACTTC
TRBD1,TRBV29-1,TRBJ1-1,NA,CSVGAGGESTEAFF,TGCAGCGTTGGGGCAGGGGGCGAGAGCACTGAAGCTTTCTTT
NA,TRBV29-1,TRBJ2-5,NA,CSVGRAQETQYF,TGCAGCGTTGGGAGAGCGCAAGAGACCCAGTACTTC
TRBD2,TRBV29-1,TRBJ2-1,NA,CSVVAGGWGYNEQFF,TGCAGCGTTGTGGCGGGAGGCTGGGGCTACAATGAGCAGTTCTTC
NA,TRBV11-3,TRBJ1-5,NA,CASSPAKGISNQPQHF,TGTGCCAGCAGCCCGGCGAAGGGGATCAGCAATCAGCCCCAGCATTTT
NA,TRBV7-9,TRBJ2-7,NA,CASQQGASYEQYF,TGTGCCAGCCAACAGGGTGCCAGCTACGAGCAGTACTTC
TRBD2,TRBV14,TRBJ2-5,NA,CASSGGKTQYF,TGTGCCAGCTCGGGGGGTAAGACCCAGTACTTC
TRBD2,TRBV9,TRBJ2-5,NA,CASSPGGLAGVQETQYF,TGTGCCAGCAGCCCCGGCGGACTAGCGGGGGTACAAGAGACCCAGTACTTC
NA,TRBV4-1,TRBJ2-1,few,CASTQDGADNEQFF,TGCGCCAGCACCCAGGATGGAGCGGACAATGAGCAGTTCTTC
NA,TRBV3-1/TRBV3-2,TRBJ2-5,NA,CASSPPGAAQETQYF,TGTGCCAGCAGCCCTCCAGGGGCCGCACAAGAGACCCAGTACTTC
NA,TRBV7-9,TRBJ2-5,NA,CASSLASSVRAGTQYF,TGTGCCAGCAGCTTAGCATCTAGCGTTAGGGCCGGGACCCAGTACTTC
NA,TRBV21-1,TRBJ1-6,NA,CASRRQGYNSPLHF,TGTGCCAGCAGACGACAGGGCTATAATTCACCCCTCCACTTT
TRBD2,TRBV19,TRBJ2-1,NA,CASSLAGGSSSYNEQFF,TGTGCCAGTAGTTTGGCGGGGGGTTCGAGCTCCTACAATGAGCAGTTCTTC
TRBD1,TRBV6-4,TRBJ1-2,NA,CASSPTGEDGYTF,TGTGCCAGCAGTCCAACAGGGGAGGATGGCTACACCTTC
TRBD1,TRBV19,TRBJ2-1,NA,CASSIGSGGSEQFF,TGTGCCAGTAGTATAGGGTCAGGGGGCTCTGAGCAGTTCTTC
NA,TRBV7-9,TRBJ1-2,NA,CASSLTGANYGYTF,TGTGCCAGCAGCTTAACAGGAGCTAACTATGGCTACACCTTC
NA,TRBV7-8,TRBJ1-1,NA,CASSFGRGGDTEAFF,TGTGCCAGCAGCTTCGGGAGGGGGGGCGACACTGAAGCTTTCTTT
NA,TRBV5-1,TRBJ1-2,NA,CASSLVTGDGYTF,TGCGCCAGCAGCTTGGTCACGGGGGATGGCTACACCTTC
TRBD1,TRBV2,TRBJ1-2,NA,CASSESGTGGDGYTF,TGTGCCAGCAGTGAATCCGGGACAGGGGGCGATGGCTACACCTTC
NA,TRBV7-2,TRBJ2-7,NA,CASRDTGSYEQYF,TGTGCCAGCAGAGATACAGGTTCCTACGAGCAGTACTTC
NA,TRBV5-4,TRBJ2-7,NA,CASSLPGNDEQYF,TGTGCCAGCAGCTTGCCAGGGAACGACGAGCAGTACTTC
NA,TRBV27,TRBJ1-1,NA,CASSFRQGGEAFF,TGTGCCAGCAGTTTTCGGCAGGGAGGTGAAGCTTTCTTT
NA,TRBV3-1/TRBV3-2,TRBJ2-7,NA,CASSLGGDYEQYF,TGTGCCAGCAGCCTTGGCGGAGACTACGAGCAGTACTTC
NA,TRBV18,TRBJ2-1,NA,CASSRISGNNNEQFF,TGTGCCAGCTCACGCATATCGGGAAACAACAATGAGCAGTTCTTC
NA,TRBV19,TRBJ2-1,NA,CASSNTGISYNEQFF,TGTGCCAGTAGTAACACAGGGATCTCCTACAATGAGCAGTTCTTC
NA,TRBV6-1,TRBJ1-2,NA,CASSEGGTNYGYTF,TGTGCCAGCAGTGAAGGCGGTACTAACTATGGCTACACCTTC
NA,TRBV27,TRBJ2-7,NA,CASSFGAGAMSYEQYF,TGTGCCAGCAGTTTCGGGGCAGGGGCAATGTCCTACGAGCAGTACTTC
TRBD2,TRBV7-2,TRBJ2-1,NA,CASSPGVAGNEQFF,TGTGCCAGCAGCCCGGGGGTAGCGGGGAATGAGCAGTTCTTC
NA,TRBV27,TRBJ1-5,NA,CASSSLVGPQHF,TGTGCCAGCAGTTCCCTAGTGGGGCCCCAGCATTTT
TRBD2,TRBV28,TRBJ2-3,NA,CASSSRTSGDSTDTQYF,TGTGCCAGCAGTTCCCGGACTAGCGGGGACAGCACAGATACGCAGTATTTT
TRBD1,TRBV9,TRBJ2-1,NA,CASSSDPGQGYNEQFF,TGTGCCAGCAGCTCCGACCCGGGACAGGGCTACAATGAGCAGTTCTTC
TRBD1,TRBV19,TRBJ1-1,NA,CASSFTGTGNTEAFF,TGTGCCAGTAGTTTCACCGGGACAGGGAACACTGAAGCTTTCTTT
NA,TRBV6-1,TRBJ2-5,NA,CASSEQVETQYF,TGTGCCAGCAGTGAACAGGTCGAGACCCAGTACTTC
TRBD1,TRBV9,TRBJ2-2,NA,CASSRTGQGTGELFF,TGTGCCAGCAGCAGGACAGGCCAGGGGACCGGGGAGCTGTTTTTT
TRBD1,TRBV29-1,TRBJ1-1,NA,CSAAGGANTEAFF,TGCAGCGCAGCAGGGGGCGCGAACACTGAAGCTTTCTTT
NA,TRBV7-7,TRBJ2-2,NA,CASSLASRVNTGELFF,TGTGCTAGCAGCTTAGCGAGTCGGGTGAACACCGGGGAGCTGTTTTTT
TRBD1,TRBV27,TRBJ1-6,NA,CASRPSTGAIYNSPLHF,TGTGCCAGCAGACCAAGTACAGGGGCCATCTATAATTCACCCCTCCACTTT
TRBD1,TRBV6-2/TRBV6-3,TRBJ1-1,NA,CASSVQGASTEAFF,TGTGCCAGCAGTGTACAGGGGGCGAGCACTGAAGCTTTCTTT
NA,TRBV12-3/TRBV12-4,TRBJ2-1,NA,CASRVTGLNEQFF,TGTGCCAGCAGGGTGACAGGCCTGAATGAGCAGTTCTTC
TRBD1,TRBV6-2/TRBV6-3,TRBJ2-3,NA,CASSSDRISTDTQYF,TGTGCCAGCAGCTCGGACAGGATTAGCACAGATACGCAGTATTTT
TRBD1,TRBV2,TRBJ2-2,NA,CASSEDRPELFF,TGTGCCAGCAGTGAGGACAGGCCTGAGCTGTTTTTT
NA,TRBV28,TRBJ2-1,once,CASSLQTYNEQFF,TGTGCCAGCAGTTTACAGACCTACAATGAGCAGTTCTTC
TRBD2,TRBV10-3,TRBJ2-3,NA,CAISDSSGGTDTQYF,TGTGCCATCAGTGACTCTAGCGGGGGCACAGATACGCAGTATTTT
NA,TRBV25-1,TRBJ1-6,NA,CASSVGSAITRQPLHF,TGTGCCAGCAGTGTGGGTAGCGCTATTACCCGTCAACCCCTCCACTTT
TRBD1,TRBV5-1,TRBJ2-2,NA,CASSKSGTGNTGELFF,TGCGCCAGCAGCAAATCCGGGACAGGGAACACCGGGGAGCTGTTTTTT